This T cell receptor beta chain was recorded in a study of naive and memory T cell subsets. This clonotype was seen at least ten times. Its cognate antigen is unknown. TCR cDNA received a 3' ligated oligonucleotide that carried a UMI. Whole-blood samples were roughly 2.3 ml of peripheral blood from healthy adult volunteers. Cells were not sorted; total RNA input targeted about 1 to 1000 ng. V was shortened by 7 bases and J by 1 base, with 10 bases between the two germline ends. CDR1 DFQATT and CDR2 SNEGSKA come from the germline V gene (reference sequence). This CDR3 contains 12 residues. General study results and limits: The RNA method is potentially sensitive to activation and differentiation changes.

Amplification of ligated cDNA took four PCR rounds with SP2 and nested alpha and beta constant primers. For blood and skin samples, reverse transcription used TCR alpha and beta constant primers. MiXCR was run by TCRdb on the 5' RACE reads, yielding one entry per CDR3 protein. The profile shows around 56,000 distinct CDR3 sequences, under 10% of them singletons. The chain links TRBV20-1 to TRBJ1-2; D perhaps matches TRBD1 (5 bases). The sequence was collected from a female donor in good health. The CDR3 sequence: CSGAGINYGYTF. The CDR3 region has the DNA TGCAGTGGGGCAGGGATTAACTATGGCTACACCTTC.